One and the same sample provided the 28 T cell receptor beta chains below, sequenced in a study of beta chain features in type 1 diabetes. These TCRs are of unknown antigen specificity. Investigators reverse transcribed all isolated RNA, so they sequenced expressed TCRB transcripts. Method: immunoSEQ multiplex PCR; TCRdb's copy keeps in-frame clones and lacks some. The data hold roughly 290,000 clones, with about 15% observed a single time. General study results and limits: Among patients with Type 1 diabetes, TCRB CDR3s were moderately but significantly shorter in every one of the four CD4+ subsets.

Sequencing was carried out using naive CD4+ T cells from blood. The receptors were sampled from a man aged 18 to 29 with type 1 diabetes.

This clone showed up just a few times. The V and J genes are TRBV6-5 and TRBJ2-1, with 12 bases lining up with TRBD1. This CDR3 comprises 15 residues. Germline CDR1 is MNHEY and CDR2 is SVGAGI. The V segment lost 1 base and the J segment 8 bases; nucleotides outside the gene matches: 3. CDR3 nucleotide sequence: TGTGCCAGCAGTTACTTTGGGACAGGGGGCCATGAGCAGTTCTTC. Encoded protein: CASSYFGTGGHEQFF.

The chain has TRBV4-3 and TRBJ1-2; 8 nucleotides agree with TRBD1. CDR1 LGHNA and CDR2 YSLEER come from the germline V gene. This CDR3 comprises 17 residues. J gave up 2 bases and V 7 bases, and 15 bases lay outside the gene matches. CDR3 protein: CASTYTAGTGSNYGYTF. The CDR3 DNA reads TGCGCCAGCACCTACACCGCGGGGACAGGATCAAACTATGGCTACACCTTC.

The sample holds a few counts of this clone. The chain combines TRBV25-1 with TRBJ2-7, with D possibly matching TRBD2 (6 bases). Trimming took off 3 bases at V and 7 bases at J, with 13 bases between the two ends. Germline CDR1 and CDR2: MGHDK and SYGVNS. CDR3 length: 13 amino acids. The CDR3 region has the DNA TGTGCCAGCAGTGATCGACTAGTCAGGGAGCAGTACTTC. Its protein product is CASSDRLVREQYF.

This clone was counted between two and nine times. The J gene is TRBJ2-7, the V gene TRBV28; possibly TRBD2 for D (6 bases). The CDR3 contains 14 residues. The germline V and J ends were trimmed by 6 bases and 11 bases, with 23 bases remaining between them. Germline V CDR1 and CDR2: MDHEN, SYDVKM. For the CDR3, the DNA is TGTGCCAGCAGGGACCCGGGGAGGCTCCCCCCGGAGTACTTC. Amino acids: CASRDPGRLPPEYF.

In its sample, this clone was seen a few times. The rearrangement uses TRBV6-6 and TRBJ1-2; TRBD1 matches 9 bases. The CDR3 contains 14 residues. V was pared by 5 bases and J by 4 bases, with 5 bases of the junction left unmatched. CDR1 is MNHNY, CDR2 SVGAGI, per germline (reference sequence). The CDR3 spells CASSDHRGLYGYTF. The CDR3 nucleotides are TGTGCCAGCAGTGACCACAGGGGGCTCTATGGCTACACCTTC.

Points on this clone: One junction end disagrees with the germline gene, perhaps due to a read error. The genes are TRBV7-2 and TRBJ1-4; D not certain. Germline CDR1 reads SGHTA; CDR2 reads FQGNSA. This CDR3 has 14 residues. The CDR3, as DNA: TGTGCCAGCAGTTTAGTCCTAACTAATGAAAAACTGTTTTTT. This encodes CASSLVLTNEKLFF.

This chain connects TRBV7-2 to TRBJ2-7; no reliable D call. Per the germline V gene, CDR1 is SGHTA and CDR2 is FQGNSA. The CDR3 has 15 amino acids. The V and J ends lost 2 bases and 1 base respectively, with 12 bases between them. The CDR3 coding sequence is TGTGCCAGCAGCTTATCCGTAACGGTATCCTACGAGCAGTACTTC. Translating gives CASSLSVTVSYEQYF.

V gene TRBV25-1 combines with J gene TRBJ2-3; 7 positions agree with TRBD2. J gave up 3 bases and V 2 bases, and 8 bases lay outside the gene matches. The germline gives CDR1 MGHDK, CDR2 SYGVNS. The CDR3 has 16 amino acids. The CDR3 sequence is CASSEGGSTRTDTQYF. The CDR3 region has the DNA TGTGCCAGCAGTGAAGGCGGGAGCACTAGGACAGATACGCAGTATTTT.

This clone was picked up a small number of times. The V and J genes are TRBV10-3 and TRBJ2-7, with TRBD1 matching 7 bases. CDR1 is ENHRY, CDR2 SYGVKD, per germline. After removal of 5 bases from V and 1 base from J, the junction contained 5 bases not matched to a gene. The CDR3 contains 14 residues. CDR3 protein: CAISTSTGSYEQYF. The CDR3 DNA is TGTGCCATCAGTACCTCGACAGGGTCCTACGAGCAGTACTTC.

This clone has a handful of counts. The V call is TRBV6-6, the J call TRBJ1-2, with D possibly matching TRBD1 (6 bases). The V end lost 5 bases, the J end lost 5 bases, and 12 bases lay between the germline ends. The germline CDR1 and CDR2 sequences are MNHNY and SVGAGI (reference sequence). This CDR3 contains 13 residues. Written as DNA, the CDR3 is TGTGCCAGCAGTGCTTCTGGACAGTATGGCTACACCTTC. This codes for CASSASGQYGYTF.

The chain links TRBV7-9 to TRBJ1-2; 7 bases align to TRBD1. Germline CDR1 is SEHNR and CDR2 is FQNEAQ (reference sequence). The length of the CDR3 is 15 residues. J was trimmed by 4 bases and V by 5 bases; bases with no gene match: 10. For the CDR3, the DNA is TGTGCCAGCAGCCCGACAGGGATCCAGGGCTATGGCTACACCTTC. This translates into CASSPTGIQGYGYTF.

CDR3 in DNA: TGTGCCAGCAGTGCTACAGGGGATGAGCAGTTCTTC. As protein: CASSATGDEQFF. The rearrangement joins TRBV6-1 to TRBJ2-1; 7 bases align to TRBD1. The CDR3 covers 12 residues. J lost 8 bases, V lost 4 bases, and 2 bases had no gene match. Germline CDR1 is MNHNS and CDR2 is SASEGT.

The V gene is TRBV29-1, the J gene TRBJ2-3, with D perhaps TRBD1 (5 bases). With 4 bases removed from V and 0 bases from J, the gap between germline ends came to 14 bases. This CDR3 region has 15 residues. The germline CDR1 and CDR2 sequences are SQVTM and ANQGSEA. For the CDR3, the DNA is TGCAGCGTTGCGTTGGGAAGGGGAAGCACAGATACGCAGTATTTT. Amino acids: CSVALGRGSTDTQYF.

This clone was seen a handful of times. The genes are TRBV5-1 and TRBJ2-7; possible D gene TRBD1, 6 bases. This CDR3 spans 15 amino acids. Germline V gives CDR1 SGHRS, CDR2 YFSETQ. The ends were cut back, 4 bases at V and 0 bases at J, with 14 bases in the middle. The CDR3 loop reads CASSLPRGPSYEQYF. The CDR3 nucleotides read TGCGCCAGCAGCCTCCCCAGGGGCCCCTCCTACGAGCAGTACTTC.

The chain recombines TRBV7-2 with TRBJ1-2, with D tentatively TRBD1 (5 bases). V lost 1 base, J lost 7 bases, and 13 bases lay in between. Germline CDR1 reads SGHTA; CDR2 reads FQGNSA. The CDR3 contains 14 residues. This CDR3 is CASSLVGGARGYTF. CDR3 bases: TGTGCCAGCAGCTTAGTCGGGGGTGCGCGTGGCTACACCTTC. The full variable domain, its missing parts supplied by reference TRBV7-2 and TRBJ1-2, is GAGVSQSPSNKVTEKGKDVELRCDPISGHTALYWYRQSLGQGLEFLIYFQGNSAPDKSGLPSDRFSAERTGGSVSTLTIQRTQQEDSAVYLCASSLVGGARGYTFGSGTRLTVV.

The V and J genes are TRBV7-9 and TRBJ2-2; no reliable D call. V was trimmed by 10 bases and J by 6 bases, leaving 9 bases between them. The CDR3 has 11 residues. Germline values: CDR1 SEHNR, CDR2 FQNEAQ (reference sequence). DNA for the CDR3: TGTGCCATATCGAGTGCCGGGGAGCTGTTTTTT. Residues: CAISSAGELFF. Using reference TRBV7-9 and TRBJ2-2 for the parts outside the CDR3, the full variable domain is DTGVSQNPRHKITKRGQNVTFRCDPISEHNRLYWYRQTLGQGPEFLTYFQNEAQLEKSRLLSDRFSAERPKGSFSTLEIQRTEQGDSAMYLCAISSAGELFFGEGSRLTVL.

This chain links TRBV9 with TRBJ2-5; D might be TRBD2 (6 bases). Trimming took off 3 bases at V and 4 bases at J, with 13 bases between the two ends. CDR1 is SGDLS and CDR2 is YYNGEE in the germline V gene. This CDR3 is 14 amino acids long. The DNA for the CDR3 is TGTGCCAGCAGCGCGACTAGTTTTCCAGAGACCCAGTACTTC. Its protein is CASSATSFPETQYF.

The V call is TRBV6-6, the J call TRBJ2-1; 9 nucleotides agree with TRBD2. The V and J ends lost 4 bases and 15 bases, in that order; junction bases with no gene match: 7. Germline CDR1 MNHNY, CDR2 SVGAGI (reference sequence). The CDR3 covers 12 residues. The CDR3 loop reads CASSSQREVRFF. The CDR3 DNA is TGTGCCAGCAGTTCCCAGCGGGAGGTACGGTTCTTC.

CDR3 sequence: CATTDSYEQYF. Here the CDR3 DNA reads TGTGCCACCACAGACAGCTACGAGCAGTACTTC. The rearrangement links TRBV28 to TRBJ2-7; D perhaps matches TRBD1 (5 bases). CDR3 size: 11 residues. Trimming shortened V by 10 bases and J by 3 bases, and 10 bases separated the two germline ends. Germline CDR1 MDHEN, CDR2 SYDVKM.

The chain carries TRBV18 and TRBJ2-7; TRBD1 might be the D (6 bases). Per germline, CDR1 KGHSH and CDR2 LQKENI. V was clipped by 5 bases and J by 0 bases, with 11 bases between them. The CDR3 runs to 14 residues. For the CDR3, the DNA is TGTGCCAGCTCATGGACAGATAGCTCCTACGAGCAGTACTTC. Its protein is CASSWTDSSYEQYF.

The rearrangement links TRBV2 to TRBJ1-5; no definite D call. The CDR3 loop spans 12 amino acids. Germline CDR1 SNHLY, CDR2 FYNNEI. V lost 6 bases, J lost 10 bases, and 13 bases lay in between. The CDR3 region is CASSPQVTPQHF. CDR3 in DNA: TGTGCCAGCAGCCCGCAAGTTACACCCCAGCATTTT.

The V gene is TRBV28, the J gene TRBJ2-7; TRBD2 matches at 8 bases. The trim removed 3 bases at V and 1 base at J, leaving 8 bases unmatched. The germline CDR1 and CDR2 sequences are MDHEN and SYDVKM. The CDR3 spans 16 residues. The CDR3 sequence: CASSFLAGTSSYEQYF. In DNA form, the CDR3 reads TGTGCCAGCAGTTTTTTAGCGGGGACGAGTTCCTACGAGCAGTACTTC.

The chain is built from TRBV6-4 and TRBJ2-2, with 7 bases lining up with TRBD2. V was clipped by 6 bases and J by 4 bases; unmatched bases: 5. The V gene's germline CDR1 is MRHNA and CDR2 SNTAGT. This CDR3 comprises 14 residues. This CDR3 is CASRRGGGTGELFF. As DNA, the CDR3 is TGTGCCAGCAGGCGTGGCGGGGGCACCGGGGAGCTGTTTTTT.

V and J are TRBV9 and TRBJ2-3; 7 bases map to TRBD2. CDR3 size: 16 residues. Germline V gives CDR1 SGDLS, CDR2 YYNGEE. The V and J ends lost 2 bases and 4 bases, in that order; junction bases with no gene match: 10. CDR3 nucleotide sequence: TGTGCCAGCAGCGTTGTGGGAGGGCCCGGCGCAGATACGCAGTATTTT. This translates into CASSVVGGPGADTQYF.

There are a few counts of this clone. V usage is TRBV7-9 and J usage is TRBJ2-1; D is perhaps TRBD1 (6 bases). This CDR3 comprises 16 residues. Germline lookup yields CDR1 SEHNR and CDR2 FQNEAQ (reference sequence). Trimming removed 1 base from V and 6 bases from J, with 16 bases in between. The chain's CDR3 is CASSLGLLGTLNEQFF. The CDR3 DNA reads as TGTGCCAGCAGCTTAGGGCTGCTGGGGACACTCAATGAGCAGTTCTTC.

This clone was counted a few times. This CDR3 is also generated by other DNA sequences in the sample. The chain has TRBV5-4 and TRBJ2-7, with D maybe TRBD1 (5 bases). Trimming left V 0 bases short and J 3 bases short, with 10 bases between. The CDR3 has 14 amino acids. Germline CDR1 and CDR2: SGHNT and YYREEE (reference sequence). CDR3 nucleotides: TGTGCCAGCAGCTTGGGAGGTCAGGGCTACGAGCAGTACTTC. It specifies CASSLGGQGYEQYF.

J is TRBJ2-1 and V is TRBV6-1, with TRBD2 matching over 7 bases. Germline values: CDR1 MNHNS, CDR2 SASEGT. This CDR3 has 13 residues. CDR3 nucleotides: TGTGCTGCGGGGCTAGCGGCCTACAATGAGCAGTTCTTC. This translates into CAAGLAAYNEQFF.

This clone was recorded a few times. The CDR3 is CASSQGQDQPQHF. The CDR3 nucleotides read TGTGCCAGCAGCCAAGGACAGGATCAGCCCCAGCATTTT. V usage is TRBV14 and J usage is TRBJ1-5; D may be TRBD1 (6 bases). This CDR3 has 13 amino acids. CDR1 and CDR2 from the germline V gene are SGHDN and FVKESK. Between the trimmed V and J ends, which lost 1 base and 5 bases, there was a span of 6 bases.